Each of the 13 T cell receptor beta chains below was sequenced from the same sample in a study of T cells in Graves' hyperthyroidism and ophthalmopathy. Amplification of TCR beta CDR3 regions used RNA as the template. The HTBI primer set was used in a first-round RT-PCR of the TCR CDR3. In TCRdb, the multiplex PCR reads were re-called with MiXCR into one record per CDR3 protein. Among 500,000 to 650,000 distinct CDR3 sequences listed, about 20% were seen once. Specimen: blood. The origin of the receptors is a man in his forties or fifties with Graves' ophthalmopathy.

This clonotype occurred a few times. The rearrangement links TRBV5-1 to TRBJ2-2; no clear D. This CDR3 comprises 15 residues. Germline CDR1 is SGHRS and CDR2 is YFSETQ. V gave up 1 base and J gave up 1 base, with 8 bases separating them. Written as DNA, the CDR3 is TGCGCCAGCAGCTTGTCGTTCCAGAACACCGGGGAGCTGTTTTTT. Protein: CASSLSFQNTGELFF. Drawing the rest from reference TRBV5-1 and TRBJ2-2, the complete variable domain is KAGVTQTPRYLIKTRGQQVTLSCSPISGHRSVSWYQQTPGQGLQFLFEYFSETQRNKGNFPGRFSGRQFSNSRSEMNVSTLELGDSALYLCASSLSFQNTGELFFGEGSRLTVL.

This clonotype was seen many times. V gene TRBV7-9 combines with J gene TRBJ2-7; 9 bases agree with TRBD1. CDR1 and CDR2 (germline): SEHNR, FQNEAQ (reference sequence). This CDR3 is built from 14 residues. The junction had 7 bases not matched to a gene; V was cut back by 6 bases and J by 4 bases. CDR3 residues: CASSSGQGRYEQYF. CDR3 nucleotides: TGTGCCAGCAGTTCTGGACAGGGGAGATACGAGCAGTACTTC.

V is TRBV6-1 and J is TRBJ1-5; 7 bases line up with TRBD1. V was pared by 7 bases and J by 2 bases, with 2 bases of the junction left unmatched. This CDR3 is built from 13 residues. Germline loops: CDR1 MNHNS, CDR2 SASEGT. In DNA form, the CDR3 reads TGTGCCAGCAAAGACAGGGGCAATCAGCCCCAGCATTTT. Translating gives CASKDRGNQPQHF.

Only a few counts were recorded for this clonotype. The CDR3 DNA reads as TGTGCCAGCAGTCAGAGTCGCGGCACCGGGGAGCTGTTTTTT. Its protein is CASSQSRGTGELFF. This chain connects TRBV6-1 to TRBJ2-2, with D unclear. Germline CDR1 is MNHNS and CDR2 is SASEGT. Deletions cut 5 bases from V and 4 bases from J, with 11 bases between. The CDR3 runs 14 residues.

This clonotype was counted many times. This chain links TRBV15 with TRBJ2-7; tentatively, D is TRBD2 (5 bases). Trimming took 0 bases from V and 0 from J, leaving 15 bases between them. The CDR3 runs 17 residues. Germline CDR1 and CDR2: LNHNV and YYDKDF (reference sequence). In DNA form, the CDR3 reads TGTGCCACCAGCAGAGATTTGCTAGCCCAAAGCTCCTACGAGCAGTACTTC. It is translated as CATSRDLLAQSSYEQYF.

This clonotype was seen many times. The V and J genes are TRBV28 and TRBJ2-1; D is unresolved. Trimming shortened V by 4 bases and J by 12 bases, and 16 bases separated the two germline ends. The V gene's germline CDR1 is MDHEN and CDR2 SYDVKM. There are 13 residues in the CDR3. CDR3 region: CASSSRVAPWQFF. Here the CDR3 DNA reads TGTGCCAGCAGTTCAAGGGTAGCACCGTGGCAGTTCTTC.

This clonotype was detected once. The chain recombines TRBV10-3 with TRBJ1-1; the D is unclear. Per the germline V gene, CDR1 is ENHRY and CDR2 is SYGVKD. The germline V and J ends were trimmed by 6 bases and 2 bases, with 7 bases remaining between them. The CDR3 is made up of 12 amino acids. The CDR3 loop is CAISWENTEAFF. CDR3 DNA sequence: TGTGCCATCAGCTGGGAAAACACTGAAGCTTTCTTT.

This clonotype was counted many times. The V and J genes are TRBV13 and TRBJ2-5; D uncertain. Germline V gives CDR1 PRHDT, CDR2 FYEKMQ (reference sequence). The germline V and J ends were trimmed by 5 bases and 2 bases, with 12 bases remaining between them. The CDR3 contains 14 residues. CDR3 nucleotide sequence: TGTGCCAGCAGCCCAACCCCCAAACAAGAGACCCAGTACTTC. Amino acids: CASSPTPKQETQYF.

Remarks on this clonotype: A read error may explain this, as a much larger clone is one base away. The rearrangement uses TRBV28 and TRBJ2-1, with 11 nucleotides matching TRBD1. Matching the DNA end better, TRBJ2-7 makes the J call doubtful. This CDR3 comprises 17 residues. Germline V lookup: CDR1 MDHEN, CDR2 SYDVKM. The DNA for the CDR3 is TGTGCCAGCAGTCAGGGACAGGGGGAATATCTCTACAATGAGCAGTACTTC. It is translated as CASSQGQGEYLYNEQYF.

The chain uses TRBV29-1 and TRBJ1-2; D ambiguous. Trimming took off 3 bases at V and 6 bases at J, with 8 bases between the two ends. Germline CDR1 and CDR2: SQVTM and ANQGSEA. The CDR3 consists of 11 residues. The CDR3 nucleotides read TGCAGCGTTGATTCCGGTCATGGCTACACCTTC. Its protein product is CSVDSGHGYTF.

The table lists this clonotype with many counts. The J gene is TRBJ1-6, the V gene TRBV11-2; D gene ambiguous. Trimming left V 6 bases short and J 10 bases short, with 10 bases between. Germline V gene sequence: CDR1 SGHAT, CDR2 FQNNGV. This CDR3 comprises 12 residues. The CDR3 sequence: CASRGEFSPLHF. DNA for the CDR3: TGTGCCAGCAGGGGCGAGTTCTCACCCCTCCACTTT.

This clonotype showed up just a few times. The chain is built from TRBV15 and TRBJ1-5; maybe TRBD1 (6 bases). The CDR3 extends over 15 amino acids. V lost 0 bases and J lost 7, with 13 bases in between. Germline CDR1 LNHNV, CDR2 YYDKDF (reference sequence). Written as DNA, the CDR3 is TGTGCCACCAGCAGAGAGAACAGGGATTTCCAGCCCCAGCATTTT. This encodes CATSRENRDFQPQHF.

This clonotype was observed a handful of times. The V gene is TRBV9, the J gene TRBJ2-2; D remains unclear. Germline V gives CDR1 SGDLS, CDR2 YYNGEE. The V gene lost 0 bases and the J gene lost 5 bases, with 5 bases spanning the gap. The CDR3 has 13 amino acids. The CDR3 loop reads CASSVGWTGELFF. CDR3 nucleotides: TGTGCCAGCAGCGTAGGGTGGACCGGGGAGCTGTTTTTT. Combining the CDR3 with reference TRBV9 and TRBJ2-2 gives the whole variable domain DSGVTQTPKHLITATGQRVTLRCSPRSGDLSVYWYQQSLDQGLQFLIQYYNGEERAKGNILERFSAQQFPDLHSELNLSSLELGDSALYFCASSVGWTGELFFGEGSRLTVL.